This T cell receptor beta chain was sequenced during a study of shared clonotypes between healthy human individuals. V lost 1 base to trimming and J lost 6 bases, with 7 bases between them. The CDR3 length is 11 residues. Germline-derived CDR1 and CDR2 are DFQATT and SNEGSKA (reference sequence). The donors, healthy adults who were HIV-negative, had experienced no recent acute infections or vaccinations. Here immunoSEQ multiplex PCR was the method, and the copy in TCRdb shows in-frame clones only, minus some. The sample carries 400,000 to 600,000 clones, around 96% recorded once. The sample consisted of naive CD4+ T cells sorted from blood. Documented subset: CD45RA+ positively selected. The source of this sequence is a woman younger than 45 in good health. This chain links TRBV20-1 with TRBJ2-7; D remains unclear. The chain's CDR3 is CSARVGPEQYF. Here the CDR3 DNA reads TGCAGTGCTAGAGTAGGGCCCGAGCAGTACTTC.